This T cell receptor (beta chain) emerged from a study of CD8 T cells in Susac syndrome. Study-level background: When blood was drawn, patients with Susac syndrome were on intravenous immunoglobulin alone, on corticosteroids, or therapy-naive.

Blood CD8+ and CD4+ T cells underwent high-throughput TCR beta sequencing. Notes on the study in general: An acknowledgment was made by the study that its TCR sequencing and HLA analysis involved relatively few individuals. Among people with Susac, CD8+ clonal expansion was greatest in TEMRA cells and active patients.

Of note for this clonotype: Its antigen is unknown.

After extraction with the RNeasy kit, about 0.5 to 1 ug of the RNA was reverse transcribed using random hexamers. TCRdb reanalysed the immunoSEQ multiplex PCR reads using MiXCR and keeps one entry per CDR3 protein. This sample carries 130,000 or so distinct CDR3 sequences, roughly 94% of them seen once, and the ten largest clones take about 0.3%. Germline V CDR1 and CDR2: SQVTM, ANQGSEA. Unmatched junction bases numbered 7, after V lost 0 bases and J lost 4 bases. The CDR3 runs to 17 residues. J is TRBJ2-1 and V is TRBV29-1; 12 positions agree with TRBD2. The sample consisted of CD8+ T cells from PBMCs. The sequence was collected from a human donor with Susac syndrome. CDR3 sequence: CSVEDDRGLAGYNEQFF. CDR3 nucleotide sequence: TGCAGCGTTGAAGACGACAGAGGACTAGCGGGGTACAATGAGCAGTTCTTC.